Listed below are T cell receptor beta chains from one sample, sequenced in a study of a mutant IDH1 vaccine in newly diagnosed glioma. Clones were read by immunoSEQ multiplex PCR, and TCRdb kept only the in-frame ones, dropping some. Among over 25,000 clones listed, roughly nine tenths were seen once. This sample comprised PBMCs, obtained from a glioma patient treated with radiotherapy, temozolomide or both. The receptor set was obtained from a woman aged 40 to 49 with glioma. Each CDR3 is given with its conserved first and last residue. A D gene is named only where the DNA matches it firmly. Size tells how often a clone was seen (once, few, many) or the class of an expanded clone, and some rows leave it out.

D,size,J,V,CDR3,DNA
-,few,TRBJ1-5,TRBV7-8,CASSRSGGVNQPQHF,TGTGCCAGCAGCCGATCTGGCGGGGTCAATCAGCCCCAGCATTTT
-,-,TRBJ2-3,TRBV2,CASSRNLGDTQYF,TGTGCCAGCTCAAGGAACCTGGGAGATACGCAGTATTTT
-,-,TRBJ2-5,TRBV5-1,CASSFPEGTQYF,TGCGCCAGCAGCTTCCCCGAAGGGACCCAGTACTTC
TRBD1,-,TRBJ2-7,TRBV5-1,CASSQNRGLSYEQYF,TGCGCCAGCAGCCAAAACAGGGGGCTCTCCTACGAGCAGTACTTC
TRBD1,-,TRBJ1-5,TRBV6-1,CASSAYRRGQGDNQPQHF,TGTGCCAGCAGTGCGTATCGGAGGGGACAGGGGGACAATCAGCCCCAGCATTTT
TRBD1,-,TRBJ1-2,TRBV23-1,CASSQGVGTGLHYGYTF,TGCGCCAGCAGTCAGGGGGTTGGGACAGGCTTGCATTATGGCTACACCTTC
-,once,TRBJ1-2,TRBV7-9,CASSLGSDGYTF,TGTGCCAGCAGCTTAGGGTCGGATGGCTACACCTTC
-,-,TRBJ2-7,TRBV18,CASSPAHVPQGYEQYF,TGTGCCAGCTCACCAGCCCACGTCCCGCAGGGTTACGAGCAGTACTTC
TRBD1,-,TRBJ2-4,TRBV5-1,CASGTGRSAKNIQYF,TGCGCCAGCGGGACAGGGAGAAGTGCCAAAAACATTCAGTACTTC
-,-,TRBJ2-2,TRBV11-2,CASSLGRNTGELFF,TGTGCCAGCAGCTTAGGGCGGAACACCGGGGAGCTGTTTTTT
-,-,TRBJ2-7,TRBV2,CASSEVRSGPYEQYF,TGTGCCAGCAGTGAGGTCCGTTCCGGACCCTACGAGCAGTACTTC
-,-,TRBJ1-5,TRBV19,CASSISFSQPQHF,TGTGCCAGTAGTATCAGTTTCTCACAGCCCCAGCATTTT
-,-,TRBJ1-5,TRBV5-1,CASSLDGRQPQHF,TGCGCCAGCAGCTTGGATGGCAGGCAGCCCCAGCATTTT
-,-,TRBJ2-2,TRBV20-1,CSIRRGGELFF,TGCAGTATTCGTCGTGGCGGGGAGCTGTTTTTT
-,-,TRBJ1-1,TRBV2,CASSEQGRGVALAEAFF,TGTGCCAGCAGTGAACAGGGGAGGGGGGTGGCTTTGGCTGAAGCTTTCTTT
-,-,TRBJ2-2,TRBV6-5,CASSYGAYTGELFF,TGTGCCAGCAGTTACGGGGCGTACACCGGGGAGCTGTTTTTT
-,few,TRBJ1-5,TRBV7-2,CASSLAGHRNQPQHF,TGTGCCAGCAGCTTAGCGGGACACAGAAATCAGCCCCAGCATTTT
-,-,TRBJ2-2,TRBV7-2,CASSLSVSGELFF,TGTGCCAGCAGCTTATCCGTATCCGGGGAGCTGTTTTTT
-,-,TRBJ1-2,TRBV29-1,CSVGGGGLYGYTF,TGCAGCGTTGGGGGCGGGGGACTCTATGGCTACACCTTC
-,-,TRBJ2-5,TRBV12-5,CASGLGAAYQETQYF,TGTGCTAGTGGTTTAGGGGCGGCGTACCAAGAGACCCAGTACTTC
-,-,TRBJ2-7,TRBV7-8,CASSPTGHEQYF,TGTGCCAGCAGCCCTACAGGCCACGAGCAGTACTTC
TRBD1,-,TRBJ1-2,TRBV7-6,CASSAQQGSRYGYTF,TGTGCCAGCAGCGCACAACAGGGGTCCCGTTATGGCTACACCTTC
-,-,TRBJ2-3,TRBV14,CASSQEIGDTQYF,TGTGCCAGCAGCCAAGAAATCGGGGATACGCAGTATTTT
-,-,TRBJ2-3,TRBV2,CASRPQGELTDTQYF,TGTGCCAGCAGACCACAGGGAGAGTTAACAGATACGCAGTATTTT
TRBD1,-,TRBJ2-5,TRBV7-2,CASSLGTGAFETQYF,TGTGCCAGCAGCTTGGGGACAGGGGCCTTTGAGACCCAGTACTTC